Presented here are 30 T cell receptor beta chains from one specimen sequenced in a study of T cell repertoires in cytomegalovirus infection. MiXCR was run by TCRdb on the reads, yielding one entry per CDR3 protein. The table includes approximately 750,000 distinct CDR3 sequences, approximately 34% detected once. Source material: PBMCs. All receptors derive from a human donor in good health (CMV status not recorded). Some clones in this sample may be carry-over from other donors' samples.

In its sample, this clonotype was seen a few times. V and J are TRBV19 and TRBJ1-6, with TRBD1 matching 7 bases. V shed 10 bases and J 7 bases; nucleotides not matched to a gene: 10. The germline gives CDR1 LNHDA, CDR2 SQIVND (reference sequence). CDR3 size: 14 residues. The DNA of the CDR3 is TGTGCCACCCGGGGGACAGCCTCGAATTCACCCCTCCACTTT. Protein sequence: CATRGTASNSPLHF.

This clonotype was detected a few times. The chain joins TRBV27 to TRBJ2-7; 11 positions match TRBD2. Germline assignment: CDR1 MNHEY and CDR2 SMNVEV (reference sequence). The CDR3 loop spans 17 amino acids. J lost 2 bases, V lost 2 bases, and 8 bases had no gene match. The CDR3 protein is CASSLHQLAGETYEQYF. As DNA, the CDR3 is TGTGCCAGCAGTTTACATCAACTAGCGGGGGAAACCTACGAGCAGTACTTC.

J is TRBJ2-5 and V is TRBV29-1; 8 bases line up with TRBD2. V gave up 3 bases and J gave up 9 bases; unmatched junction bases: 15. CDR3 length: 15 amino acids. CDR1 is SQVTM and CDR2 is ANQGSEA in the germline V gene. CDR3 nucleotide sequence: TGCAGCGTTGAGGTGGGCGGGGGGCCAGGGGAGCCCCAGTACTTC. It codes for CSVEVGGGPGEPQYF.

This clonotype was counted a few times. This chain joins TRBV10-3 and TRBJ2-7; 11 bases align to TRBD1. Losses at the gene ends were 4 bases for V and 1 base for J; bases not matched to a gene: 3. Germline-derived CDR1 and CDR2 are ENHRY and SYGVKD. This CDR3 has 15 amino acids. In DNA, the CDR3 is TGTGCCATCAGTGCGAGGGACAGGGGGTCCTACGAGCAGTACTTC. Amino acids: CAISARDRGSYEQYF.

The V gene is TRBV18, the J gene TRBJ2-4; possibly TRBD1 for D (6 bases). V was trimmed by 2 bases and J by 0 bases, leaving 14 bases between them. This CDR3 has 17 amino acids. The germline gives CDR1 KGHSH, CDR2 LQKENI. This CDR3 reads CASSPIGTPLAKNIQYF. DNA of the CDR3: TGTGCCAGCTCACCAATCGGGACACCTCTAGCCAAAAACATTCAGTACTTC.

V usage is TRBV11-2 and J usage is TRBJ2-7; D unclear. Per germline, CDR1 SGHAT and CDR2 FQNNGV. The V end lost 3 bases, the J end lost 6 bases, and 9 bases lay between the germline ends. The CDR3 extends over 12 amino acids. The CDR3 region is CASSFSTLEQYF. The CDR3 nucleotides are TGTGCCAGCAGCTTTAGCACCCTCGAGCAGTACTTC.

This clonotype was counted at least ten times. The CDR3, as DNA: TGCGCCAGCAGCTTGGATGTAGATAACTATGGCTACACCTTC. It codes for CASSLDVDNYGYTF. The chain combines TRBV5-1 with TRBJ1-2; D gene ambiguous. The V gene's germline CDR1 is SGHRS and CDR2 YFSETQ. The CDR3 totals 14 residues. Trimming removed 0 bases at V and 1 base at J, with 7 bases between.

The chain links TRBV5-5 to TRBJ2-3; 7 bases fit TRBD1. Germline trimming cut 4 bases from V and 2 bases from J; bases unmatched to any gene: 7. CDR3 length: 15 residues. The germline CDR1 and CDR2 sequences are SGHKS and YYEKEE (reference sequence). The CDR3 reads CASSPGRGPTDTQYF. CDR3 sequence (DNA): TGTGCCAGCAGCCCGGGTAGGGGGCCCACAGATACGCAGTATTTT.

In its sample, this clonotype was seen many times. The rearrangement links TRBV7-2 to TRBJ1-2; D is ambiguous. The germline V gene encodes CDR1 SGHTA and CDR2 FQGNSA. The CDR3 consists of 11 residues. V dropped 8 bases and J dropped 0 bases, with 4 bases sitting between them. The CDR3 DNA sequence: TGTGCCAGCGAAGCTAACTATGGCTACACCTTC. Protein sequence: CASEANYGYTF.

A note on this clonotype: A far larger clone is just one base off, so this is likely a read error. V gene TRBV11-2 combines with J gene TRBJ2-5; D uncertain. CDR1 and CDR2 from the germline V gene are SGHAT and FQNNGV. Trimming removed 7 bases from V and 4 bases from J, with 7 bases in between. The CDR3 is 11 residues long. The CDR3 bases are TGTGCCAGCATCTCACGAGAGACCCAGTACTTC. This translates into CASISRETQYF.

This chain connects TRBV20-1 to TRBJ2-5; D is undetermined. This CDR3 has 17 amino acids. Germline CDR1 is DFQATT and CDR2 is SNEGSKA (reference sequence). V dropped 1 base and J dropped 0 bases, with 18 bases sitting between them. The CDR3 sequence is CSARVGSPGPYQETQYF. The CDR3 DNA sequence: TGCAGTGCTAGAGTCGGTTCCCCCGGGCCCTACCAAGAGACCCAGTACTTC.

This rearrangement joins TRBV20-1 to TRBJ1-4, with D perhaps TRBD1 (5 bases). Trimming shortened V by 2 bases and J by 5 bases, and 9 bases separated the two germline ends. Germline V gene data show CDR1 as DFQATT and CDR2 as SNEGSKA (reference sequence). This CDR3 comprises 13 residues. CDR3 region: CSARQGPNEKLFF. CDR3 coding DNA: TGCAGTGCTAGACAGGGACCAAATGAAAAACTGTTTTTT.

The CDR3 DNA reads as TGTGCCAGCAGCCAAGAGGAGGGCCGGATCTCCGCCGAGCAGTACTTC. Translating gives CASSQEEGRISAEQYF. This chain links TRBV3-1 with TRBJ2-7; the D gene is possibly TRBD2 (6 bases). The CDR3 totals 16 residues. V gave up 0 bases and J gave up 6 bases, with 18 bases separating them. The V gene's germline CDR1 is LGHDT and CDR2 YNNKEL (reference sequence).

The chain links TRBV20-1 to TRBJ2-5; TRBD2 matches at 8 bases. V shed 2 bases, J shed 5 bases, and the junction held 4 bases outside the gene matches. The CDR3 spans 13 residues. Germline values: CDR1 DFQATT, CDR2 SNEGSKA (reference sequence). This CDR3 is CSARLSGGETQYF. The CDR3 bases are TGCAGTGCTAGACTCTCGGGGGGGGAGACCCAGTACTTC.

This chain connects TRBV5-1 to TRBJ2-1; D is uncertain. CDR1 and CDR2 from the germline V gene are SGHRS and YFSETQ. Trimming cost V 0 bases and J 9 bases, with 10 bases left between them. CDR3 length equals 13 residues. CDR3 loop: CASSLGGVVEQFF. As DNA, the CDR3 is TGCGCCAGCAGCTTGGGAGGCGTCGTTGAGCAGTTCTTC.

This clonotype has a handful of counts. V gene TRBV5-6 combines with J gene TRBJ1-1; D is perhaps TRBD1 (5 bases). The CDR3 extends over 14 amino acids. The V gene's germline CDR1 is SGHDT and CDR2 YYEEEE. Deletions cut 2 bases from V and 3 bases from J, with 11 bases between. Here the CDR3 reads CASSFWGSYTEAFF. The DNA for the CDR3 is TGTGCCAGCAGCTTCTGGGGCTCGTACACTGAAGCTTTCTTT.

This clonotype appeared a few times. The J gene is TRBJ2-3, the V gene TRBV6-6, with 10 bases aligning to TRBD1. The CDR3 consists of 15 residues. CDR1 and CDR2 from the germline V gene are MNHNY and SVGAGI (reference sequence). The junction had 1 base not matched to a gene; V was cut back by 1 base and J by 3 bases. CDR3 protein: CASSYWTGGTDTQYF. CDR3 in DNA: TGTGCCAGCAGTTACTGGACAGGGGGGACAGATACGCAGTATTTT.

With regard to this clonotype: The germline gene is not matched at one end of the junction; a read error may be the cause. The chain has TRBV6-8 and TRBJ1-4; no definite D call. The CDR3 length is 15 residues. Germline CDR1 reads MNHGY; CDR2 reads SAAAGT. CDR3 nucleotides: TGTGCCAGCAGTTTCGTTAGGGCGGATAATGAAAAACTGTGTTTT. Protein sequence: CASSFVRADNEKLCF.

The CDR3 nucleotides read TGTGCCAGCAGCTCGAATCGGGACGGGACCTACGAGCAGTACTTC. The encoded protein is CASSSNRDGTYEQYF. This sequence joins TRBV11-2 and TRBJ2-7; the D gene could be TRBD1 or TRBD2 (5 bases each). From germline, CDR1 is SGHAT and CDR2 FQNNGV. This CDR3 contains 15 residues. Trimming removed 4 bases at V and 2 bases at J, with 15 bases between.

This clonotype was seen only a few times. This sequence joins TRBV7-6 and TRBJ2-1; TRBD2 is a possible D gene (6 bases). In germline, CDR1 is SGHVS, CDR2 FNYEAQ. V lost 5 bases and J 5 bases, leaving 10 bases between the germline ends. CDR3 length equals 13 residues. The CDR3 reads CASSDTGDNEQFF. CDR3 sequence (DNA): TGTGCCAGCAGCGACACGGGGGACAATGAGCAGTTCTTC.

V gene TRBV19 combines with J gene TRBJ1-5; 7 bases map to TRBD1. V lost 5 bases, J lost 6 bases, and 4 bases stayed unmatched. Per germline, CDR1 LNHDA and CDR2 SQIVND (reference sequence). The CDR3 runs to 13 residues. CDR3 sequence: CASSDRVSQPQHF. The CDR3 DNA follows: TGTGCCAGTAGTGACAGGGTATCTCAGCCCCAGCATTTT.

The sample holds a few counts of this clonotype. An end of the junction differs from the germline gene, which may be a read error. The CDR3 here is CASSATGTNYGYTF. The CDR3 region has the DNA TGTGCCAGCAGTGCGACAGGAACTAACTACGGCTACACCTTC. The J gene is TRBJ1-2, the V gene TRBV2, with D possibly TRBD1 on 6 matching bases. Germline assignment: CDR1 SNHLY and CDR2 FYNNEI. This CDR3 has 14 residues.

The chain combines TRBV10-3 with TRBJ1-1; 7 nucleotides agree with TRBD1. Germline V gene sequence: CDR1 ENHRY, CDR2 SYGVKD. V trimming: 11 bases; J trimming: 4 bases; junction bases outside the gene matches: 7. The length of the CDR3 is 12 residues. The CDR3 is CAGGHRGTEAFF. The CDR3 DNA sequence: TGTGCCGGGGGACACAGGGGCACTGAAGCTTTCTTT.

There are a few counts of this clonotype. The rearrangement links TRBV13 to TRBJ2-6; D gene ambiguous. The CDR3 has 14 residues. Germline assignment: CDR1 PRHDT and CDR2 FYEKMQ (reference sequence). Deletions cut 0 bases from V and 4 bases from J, with 4 bases between. The CDR3 reads CASSLGLGANVLTF. The CDR3 region has the DNA TGTGCCAGCAGCTTAGGGCTCGGGGCCAACGTCCTGACTTTC.

This clonotype was picked up one time. It may be a read error: a sequence one base away is much more abundant. This chain uses TRBV7-2 with TRBJ2-3, with a possible D match to TRBD1 (5 bases). This CDR3 comprises 15 residues. Trimming removed 1 base at V and 2 bases at J, with 10 bases between. The germline V gene has CDR1 SGHTA and CDR2 FQGNSA. The CDR3 DNA sequence: TGTGCCAGCAGCTTAGAGGGGCGGTACACAGATACGCAGTATTTT. Translated, it gives CASSLEGRYTDTQYF.

This clonotype was found a few times. This chain joins TRBV6-9 and TRBJ2-3; the D is unclear. Germline CDR1 reads MNHGY; CDR2 reads SVAAGI. The CDR3 contains 9 residues. The CDR3 loop reads CPGPDTQYF. DNA for the CDR3: TGTCCAGGCCCGGATACGCAGTATTTT.

Remarks on this clonotype: The junction and the germline gene differ at one end; a read error may be behind it. The J gene is TRBJ2-1, the V gene TRBV12-3 or TRBV12-4; TRBD2 might be the D (6 bases). CDR3 length equals 13 residues. CDR3 in amino acids: CASYAGSYNEQLF. Written as DNA, the CDR3 is TGTGCCAGCTACGCGGGGAGTTACAATGAGCAGTTATTC.

In this sample, this clonotype turned up many times. The CDR3 here is CASSLSQAGNQPQHF. CDR3 coding DNA: TGTGCCAGCAGTTTATCCCAGGCTGGGAATCAGCCCCAGCATTTT. V usage is TRBV27 and J usage is TRBJ1-5; D call uncertain. The germline CDR1 and CDR2 sequences are MNHEY and SMNVEV (reference sequence). Between the trimmed V and J ends, which lost 0 bases and 4 bases, there was a span of 10 bases. CDR3 size: 15 residues.

The DNA of the CDR3 is TGTGCCAGCAGCTTAGATGTTTCAGTAGAGAACACTGAAGCTTTCTTT. Amino acids: CASSLDVSVENTEAFF. The chain couples TRBV7-6 to TRBJ1-1; D gene uncertain. V shed 1 base and J shed 1 base, with 13 bases lying between them. Germline CDR1 is SGHVS and CDR2 is FNYEAQ. This CDR3 spans 16 amino acids. Drawing the rest from reference TRBV7-6 and TRBJ1-1, the complete variable domain is GAGVSQSPRYKVTKRGQDVALRCDPISGHVSLYWYRQALGQGPEFLTYFNYEAQQDKSGLPNDRFSAERPEGSISTLTIQRTEQRDSAMYRCASSLDVSVENTEAFFGQGTRLTVV.

V gene TRBV6-1 combines with J gene TRBJ2-7, with 9 bases aligning to TRBD1. In germline, CDR1 is MNHNS, CDR2 SASEGT. V lost 6 bases, J lost 7 bases, and 13 bases stayed unmatched. This CDR3 comprises 15 residues. CDR3 amino acids: CASRGDNRGLREQYF. CDR3 coding DNA: TGTGCCAGCAGGGGGGATAACAGGGGGCTTAGAGAGCAGTACTTC.